The TCR beta chain described here comes from a study of shared clonotypes between healthy human individuals (dated by TCRdb to the early 2020s). A note on the overall study: A couple of women and a few men aged 18 to 49 years were included in the cohort. The study deeply sequenced blood TCR repertoires of about 5 healthy adults to estimate repertoire size and the extent of clonotype sharing between individuals. Per donor, leukapheresis produced somewhere between about 0.9 and 9.5 billion PBMCs. To increase sequencing depth and limit assay-specific biases, different laboratories used diverse techniques to prepare libraries and sequence TCR repertoires. Per donor, three plates each were used for CD4 naive and CD4 memory, two for CD8 naive, and one for CD8 memory. What the authors observed across the whole study: Even with the large sequencing depth, rarefaction of the sorted-subset datasets indicated that sequencing was incomplete. Naive subsets generally had larger estimated clonotype richness than memory subsets did. Only blood was sampled, and tissue TCR repertoires likely differ from those in blood. Pairwise subsampling led to the expectation that sequencing depth would affect the degree of clonotype sharing among donors. Around 5% of naive CD4, 3.5% of naive CD8, 2% to 2.5% of memory CD4, and approximately 0.39% of memory CD8 clonotypes were shared across several donors. Higher generation probabilities were observed for clonotypes shared by all four sorted-subset donors than for non-shared clonotypes. The genetic and exposure-history diversity represented was limited by the small number of donors.

From cysteine to phenylalanine, the CDR3 is 14 amino acids long. Here the CDR3 DNA is all that survives: 42 bases in frame from base 1. At the junction V is shortened by 2 bases and J by 0 bases, with 5 bases in between. From a lookup of the germline V gene, CDR1 and CDR2 are MNHNS and SASEGT. For the CD8 naive samples, CD45RO-negative cells were positively selected for CCR7, yielding a CD45RA+CCR7+ population from which TemRA cells were excluded. Donors were healthy HIV-negative adults with no recently reported acute infections or vaccinations. All donors were Caucasian adults living in Nashville, Tennessee, USA. Blood was obtained by leukapheresis, after which PBMCs were separated by Ficoll-Histopaque density gradient centrifugation and cryopreserved in liquid nitrogen vapor phase. Analytical flow cytometry was used to check the purity and quantity of each magnetically sorted T cell population. Genomic DNA was isolated from every sorted fraction and measured by UV absorbance on a Nanodrop 2000c.

Using the deep immunoSEQ assay, TCR CDR3 regions were amplified from genomic DNA by multiplex PCR. Extracted genomic DNA from each cell subset was distributed evenly across all wells of several immunoSEQ 96-well plates, and each plate was treated as a replicate. For sorted subsets, about 200 ng genomic DNA, equal to 30,000 to 35,000 T cell genomes, was loaded into each replicate PCR. Purified libraries were measured with a Qubit 3.0 fluorometer, size-checked on a Bioanalyzer 2100, and measured again with the KAPA Library Quantification kit. Every immunoSEQ 96-well plate was sequenced on a dedicated single-read 150-cycle Illumina NextSeq 550 flow cell. On the authors' methods: The immunoSEQ output contained only junctional sequences without quality scores, so filtering could not match that applied to full-length reads. Sequences were annotated with PyIR, a Python wrapper for IgBLAST v1.9, and V/J genes and CDR3 were assigned using IMGT germline references. Reads were removed for weak V/J assignments (E-value above 1e-6), missing CDR3, stop codons, out-of-frame junctions, or ambiguous translated residues. V3J clonotypes were defined by identical inferred V gene, J gene, and CDR3 amino acid sequence. The percentage overlap between two repertoires was calculated by dividing the number of shared unique clonotypes by the size of the smaller repertoire. Richness of each repertoire was evaluated using RTK rarefaction, the Chao1 estimator, and Recon v2.1 estimates of unobserved clonotypes. OLGA was used to compute generation probabilities for all TCRbeta clonotypes that the gDNA method yielded from a few donors. TCRdb took this table from immuneACCESS and kept in-frame rearrangements with V and J called. Such tables lack part of the clones; where checked against another copy, unresolved V genes explain under half of the gap, and the rest is unexplained. V, J and clone size are taken as reported in that table, and D and trimming were inferred from the DNA itself. The table for this sample lists under 2,000,000 clones; over 85% of them were counted only once. The ten largest make up roughly 1% of the sample.

Of note for this clone: Which antigen it targets is not known. There are no base qualities to consult, and no much larger clone falls within one base.

The sequenced sample was naive CD8+ T cells sorted from blood. According to the study, the label for this sample's cell subset or site signals: CD45RA+CCR7+. The chain is assembled from TRBV6-1 and TRBJ2-1, with no confident D gene call. The source is a man younger than 35 in good health. This receptor has the CDR3 CASSEMVSYNEQFF. The DNA reads TGTGCCAGCAGTGAAATGGTCTCCTACAATGAGCAGTTCTTC.